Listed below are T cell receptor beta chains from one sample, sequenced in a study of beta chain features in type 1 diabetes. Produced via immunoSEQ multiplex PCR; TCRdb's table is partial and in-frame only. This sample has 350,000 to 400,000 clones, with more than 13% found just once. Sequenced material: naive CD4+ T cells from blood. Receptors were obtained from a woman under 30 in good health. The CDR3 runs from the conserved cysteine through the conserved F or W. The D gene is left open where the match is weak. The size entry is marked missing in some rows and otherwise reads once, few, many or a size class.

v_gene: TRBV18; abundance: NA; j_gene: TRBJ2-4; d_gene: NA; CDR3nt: TGTGCCAGCTCACCAACGTCTTCCGTCGCGGTAGCCAAAAACATTCAGTACTTC; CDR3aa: CASSPTSSVAVAKNIQYF
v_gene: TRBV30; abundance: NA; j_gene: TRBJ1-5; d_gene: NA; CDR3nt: TGTGCCTGGAGTGGAACAGGGAGCAATCAGCCCCAGCATTTT; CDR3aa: CAWSGTGSNQPQHF
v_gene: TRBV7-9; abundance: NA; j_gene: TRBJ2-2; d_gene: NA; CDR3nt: TGTGCCAGCAGCCACGGAAGAGGCGAACCCGGGGAGCTGTTTTTT; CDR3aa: CASSHGRGEPGELFF
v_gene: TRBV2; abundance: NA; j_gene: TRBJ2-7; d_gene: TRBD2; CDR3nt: TGTGCCAGCAGGGAGACTAGCGGGAGGCCCGAGCAGTACTTC; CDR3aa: CASRETSGRPEQYF
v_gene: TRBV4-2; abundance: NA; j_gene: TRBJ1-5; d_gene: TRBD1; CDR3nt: TGTGCCAGCAGCCAAGAGCCGGGACAGACCTATCAGCCCCAGCATTTT; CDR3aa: CASSQEPGQTYQPQHF
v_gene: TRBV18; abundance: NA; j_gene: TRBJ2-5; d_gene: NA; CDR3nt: TGTGCCAGCTCACCACCAAATGGCATCCAAGAGACCCAGTACTTC; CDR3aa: CASSPPNGIQETQYF
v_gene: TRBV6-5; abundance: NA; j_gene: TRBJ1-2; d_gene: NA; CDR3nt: TGTGCCAGCGGGGGCACTACTTATGGCTACACCTTC; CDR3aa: CASGGTTYGYTF
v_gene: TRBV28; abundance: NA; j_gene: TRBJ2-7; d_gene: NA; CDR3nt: TGTGCCAGCAGTTATGTATCCGGTCCTATGTACGAGCAGTACTTC; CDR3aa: CASSYVSGPMYEQYF
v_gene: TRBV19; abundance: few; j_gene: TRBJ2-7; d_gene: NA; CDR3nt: TGTGCCAGTAGTATTAAGGGGAAGGGATACTACGAGCAGTACTTC; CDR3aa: CASSIKGKGYYEQYF
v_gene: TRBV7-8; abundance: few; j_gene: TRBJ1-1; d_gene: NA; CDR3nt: TGTGCCAGCAGCTTAGGGGGGCGATGGGAAGCTTTCTTT; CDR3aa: CASSLGGRWEAFF
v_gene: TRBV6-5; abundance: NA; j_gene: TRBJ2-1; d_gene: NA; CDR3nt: TGTGCCAGCAGTTACTCGATTCCGGGACACGAGCAGTTCTTC; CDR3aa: CASSYSIPGHEQFF
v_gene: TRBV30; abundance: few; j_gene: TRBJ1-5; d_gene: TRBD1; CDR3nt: TGTGCCTGGAGTGGACAATCGAGGGGGCTTCAGCCCCAGCATTTT; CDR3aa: CAWSGQSRGLQPQHF
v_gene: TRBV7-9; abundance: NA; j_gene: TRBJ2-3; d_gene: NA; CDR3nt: TGTGCCAGCAGCTCCCCCGGCACAGATACGCAGTATTTT; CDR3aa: CASSSPGTDTQYF
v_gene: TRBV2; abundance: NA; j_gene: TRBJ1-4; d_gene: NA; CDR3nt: TGTGCCAGCAGTGAAGTAAGGCAGGGATTGGGAAAACTGTTTTTT; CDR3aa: CASSEVRQGLGKLFF
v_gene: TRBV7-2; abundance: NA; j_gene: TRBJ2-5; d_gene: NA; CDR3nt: TGTGCCAGCAGCTTAATCCGGGAGACCCAGTACTTC; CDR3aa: CASSLIRETQYF
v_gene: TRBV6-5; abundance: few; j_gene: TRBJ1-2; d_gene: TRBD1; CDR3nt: TGTGCCAGCAGGGGACAGGATCAGCCAGGTGGCTACACCTTC; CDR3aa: CASRGQDQPGGYTF
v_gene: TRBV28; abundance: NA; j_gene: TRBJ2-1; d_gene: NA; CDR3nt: TGTGCCAGCAGTTTATTAGGTAGCGCGAACCTCTACAATGAGCAGTTCTTC; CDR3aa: CASSLLGSANLYNEQFF
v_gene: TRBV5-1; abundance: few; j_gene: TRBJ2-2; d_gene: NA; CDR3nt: TGCGCCAGCAGCTTGGCTTGGGAGCCTCTGAGCACCGGGGAGCTGTTTTTT; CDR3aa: CASSLAWEPLSTGELFF
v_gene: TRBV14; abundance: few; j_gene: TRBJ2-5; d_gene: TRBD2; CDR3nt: TGTGCCAGCAGCCAAGTTTTGGGACTAGCGCCACAAGAGACCCAGTACTTC; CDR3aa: CASSQVLGLAPQETQYF
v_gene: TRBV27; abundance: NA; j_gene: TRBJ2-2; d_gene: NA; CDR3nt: TGTGCCAGCAGTTTAAGGGGGAGTCAGGGCACCGGGGAGCTGTTTTTT; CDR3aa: CASSLRGSQGTGELFF
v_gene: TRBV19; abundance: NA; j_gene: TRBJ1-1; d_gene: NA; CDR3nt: TGTGCCAGTACGTACAGGGTTGACACTGAAGCTTTCTTT; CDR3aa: CASTYRVDTEAFF
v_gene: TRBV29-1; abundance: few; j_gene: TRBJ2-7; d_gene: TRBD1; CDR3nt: TGCAGTGTGGGCGGGACAGGGTTTTCCTACGAGCAGTACTTC; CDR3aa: CSVGGTGFSYEQYF
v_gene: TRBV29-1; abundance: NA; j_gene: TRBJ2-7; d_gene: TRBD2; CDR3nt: TGCAGCGTTGAGACGGAAACTAGCGACGAGCAGTACTTC; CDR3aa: CSVETETSDEQYF
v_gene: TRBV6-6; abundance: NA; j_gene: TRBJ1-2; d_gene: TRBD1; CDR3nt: TGTGCCAGCAGTCGGACAGGGGAGGGGGGCTACACCTTC; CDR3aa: CASSRTGEGGYTF
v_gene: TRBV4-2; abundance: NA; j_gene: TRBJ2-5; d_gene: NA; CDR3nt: TGTGCCAGCAGCCAAGATCTAGCGCCCCAAGAGACCCAGTACTTC; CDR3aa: CASSQDLAPQETQYF
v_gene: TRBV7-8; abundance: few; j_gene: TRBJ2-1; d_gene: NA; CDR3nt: TGTGCCAGCAGCTTACTCCGGGACTCCATGAACAATGAGCAGTTCTTC; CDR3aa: CASSLLRDSMNNEQFF
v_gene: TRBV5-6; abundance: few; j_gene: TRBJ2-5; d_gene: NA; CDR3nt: TGTGCCAGCAGCTCGCCGTCGGAAGAGACCCAGTACTTC; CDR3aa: CASSSPSEETQYF
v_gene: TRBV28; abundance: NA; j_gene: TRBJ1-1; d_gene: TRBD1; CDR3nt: TGTGCCAGCAGTTTAGGGCACCCCGGGACAGGGGGCCTTCCTAACACTGAAGCTTTCTTT; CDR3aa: CASSLGHPGTGGLPNTEAFF
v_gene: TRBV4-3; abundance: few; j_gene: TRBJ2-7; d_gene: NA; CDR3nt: TGCGCCAGCAGCCTCCTACAGAGCTCCTACGAGCAGTACTTC; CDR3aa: CASSLLQSSYEQYF
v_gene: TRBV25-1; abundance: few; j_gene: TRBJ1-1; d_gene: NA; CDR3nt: TGTGCCAGCAGGGGGACTTGGACTGAAGCTTTCTTT; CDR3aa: CASRGTWTEAFF
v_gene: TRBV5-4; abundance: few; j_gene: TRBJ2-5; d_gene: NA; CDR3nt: TGTGCCAGCAGCCTCCGGGACTCTCGGCGAGAGACCCAGTACTTC; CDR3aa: CASSLRDSRRETQYF
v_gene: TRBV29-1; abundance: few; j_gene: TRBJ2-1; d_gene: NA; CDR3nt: TGCAGCGTTGAAAGGGGCTCACCCAGTGAGCAGTTCTTC; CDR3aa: CSVERGSPSEQFF
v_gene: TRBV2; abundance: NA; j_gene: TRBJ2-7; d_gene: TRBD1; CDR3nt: TGTGCCAGCAGTGAAGGGCAGGGGGCTACCTACGAGCAGTACTTC; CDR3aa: CASSEGQGATYEQYF
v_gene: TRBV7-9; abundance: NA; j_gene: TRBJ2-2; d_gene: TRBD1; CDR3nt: TGTGCCAGCAGCGTAAACCCCGGGACAGGGAGAGACGGGGAGCTGTTTTTT; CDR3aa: CASSVNPGTGRDGELFF
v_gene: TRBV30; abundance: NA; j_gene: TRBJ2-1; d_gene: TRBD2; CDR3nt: TGTGCCTGGAGTACGCTAGCGGGTTACAATGAGCAGTTCTTC; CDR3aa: CAWSTLAGYNEQFF